These 30 T cell receptor beta chains originate from one sample sequenced in a study of blood T cell repertoires in COVID-19. Clones were sequenced by immunoSEQ multiplex PCR, and TCRdb holds only the in-frame ones, with some missing. The data show 40,000 or so clones, about 74% seen once. The source material was peripheral blood. Source of these receptors: a man between 65 and 80 years old with COVID-19, enrolled during active disease.

This clone appeared a few times. This chain uses TRBV6-1 with TRBJ2-1; no clear D. Germline-derived CDR1 and CDR2 are MNHNS and SASEGT. The CDR3 loop spans 15 amino acids. The V end lost 1 base, the J end lost 0 bases, and 7 bases lay between the germline ends. The chain's CDR3 is CASSEVGSSYNEQFF. The CDR3 DNA is TGTGCCAGCAGTGAAGTTGGCAGCTCCTACAATGAGCAGTTCTTC.

The CDR3 protein is CASSSPGTVLRYGYTF. CDR3 DNA: TGCGCCAGCAGCTCCCCCGGGACAGTCCTTCGCTATGGCTACACCTTC. The genes are TRBV5-1 and TRBJ1-2; 7 nucleotides match TRBD1. The ends lost 3 bases at V and 4 bases at J; junction bases unmatched: 12. This CDR3 has 16 amino acids. Germline CDR1 SGHRS, CDR2 YFSETQ.

This chain links TRBV7-8 with TRBJ2-2; possible D gene TRBD1, 6 bases. Germline lookup yields CDR1 SGHVS and CDR2 FQNEAQ. The CDR3 extends over 16 amino acids. V lost 5 bases and J lost 0, with 13 bases in between. The CDR3 is CASSKRGHANTGELFF. For the CDR3, the DNA is TGTGCCAGCAGCAAGAGGGGACACGCGAACACCGGGGAGCTGTTTTTT.

The rearrangement uses TRBV5-6 and TRBJ2-3, with a tentative D call TRBD1 (5 bases). Germline V gives CDR1 SGHDT, CDR2 YYEEEE. The CDR3 loop spans 16 amino acids. Trimming shortened V by 1 base and J by 1 base, and 13 bases separated the two germline ends. CDR3 in amino acids: CASSLRGIGGTDTQYF. CDR3 in DNA: TGTGCCAGCAGCTTGCGAGGCATAGGGGGCACAGATACGCAGTATTTT.

This chain links TRBV2 with TRBJ2-7; D may be TRBD1 (7 bases). The V end was cut by 8 bases, the J end by 8 bases, with 16 bases between. Germline V gene data show CDR1 as SNHLY and CDR2 as FYNNEI. CDR3 length equals 12 residues. The DNA of the CDR3 is TGTGCCAGCGACCCACAGGGGAGGCAGCAGTACTTC. As protein: CASDPQGRQQYF.

The V and J genes are TRBV3-1 (or the pseudogene TRBV3-2) and TRBJ2-7; 11 positions agree with TRBD2. The germline V gene has CDR1 LGHDT and CDR2 YNNKEL (reference sequence). This CDR3 is built from 15 residues. Losses at the gene ends were 2 bases for V and 3 bases for J; bases not matched to a gene: 3. CDR3 sequence (DNA): TGTGCCAGCAGCCAAACTAGCGGGAGAATCTACGAGCAGTACTTC. Protein: CASSQTSGRIYEQYF.

The chain carries TRBV3-1 (or the pseudogene TRBV3-2) and TRBJ1-5, with a possible D match to TRBD1 (5 bases). CDR3 length equals 15 residues. From germline, CDR1 is LGHDT and CDR2 YNNKEL (reference sequence). Between the trimmed V and J ends, which lost 3 bases and 4 bases, there was a span of 13 bases. Written as DNA, the CDR3 is TGTGCCAGCAGCCAGTTTCGGGGGGATAATCAGCCCCAGCATTTT. It yields the protein CASSQFRGDNQPQHF.

This clone was found once. V and J are TRBV10-3 and TRBJ2-5, with 11 positions matching TRBD1. CDR1 and CDR2 (germline): ENHRY, SYGVKD. This CDR3 spans 18 amino acids. Germline trimming cut 2 bases from V and 5 bases from J; bases unmatched to any gene: 13. CDR3 in DNA: TGTGCCATCAGTGAGGCGGACAGGGGGCCTACTCCGGGGGAGACCCAGTACTTC. Translating gives CAISEADRGPTPGETQYF.

This clone was detected only once. This chain links TRBV7-9 with TRBJ2-1, with 13 nucleotides matching TRBD2. This CDR3 comprises 16 residues. CDR1 is SEHNR, CDR2 FQNEAQ, per germline (reference sequence). V lost 5 bases and J lost 9; bases outside the gene matches: 10. Written as DNA, the CDR3 is TGTGCCAGCAGCCTAAGGACTAGCGGGGGATACGGTGAGCAGTTCTTC. This codes for CASSLRTSGGYGEQFF.

V is TRBV18 and J is TRBJ1-6; 10 bases map to TRBD1. The germline V gene has CDR1 KGHSH and CDR2 LQKENI. CDR3 size: 16 residues. V trimming: 3 bases; J trimming: 10 bases; junction bases outside the gene matches: 9. CDR3 sequence (DNA): TGTGCCAGCTCACCCTTAACCGGGACAGGGGAATCACCCCTCCACTTT. It codes for CASSPLTGTGESPLHF.

The chain uses TRBV19 and TRBJ2-7, with TRBD1 identical over 9 bases. Trimming removed 7 bases from V and 8 bases from J; junction bases left unmatched: 12. The CDR3 is 14 residues long. Germline CDR1 LNHDA, CDR2 SQIVND (reference sequence). This chain's CDR3 is CASNTPGQGLKQYF. The CDR3 DNA sequence: TGTGCCAGTAACACTCCGGGACAGGGTCTAAAGCAGTACTTC.

The gene calls are TRBV5-1 and TRBJ2-1; 11 bases are a match to TRBD2. The germline V gene encodes CDR1 SGHRS and CDR2 YFSETQ. Trimming cost V 0 bases and J 8 bases; bases outside gene matches: 7. The CDR3 runs to 16 residues. CDR3 in amino acids: CASSLAGTSGWDEQFF. In DNA form, the CDR3 reads TGCGCCAGCAGCTTGGCCGGGACTAGCGGTTGGGATGAGCAGTTCTTC.

The gene calls are TRBV29-1 and TRBJ2-2, with D perhaps matching TRBD2 (6 bases). V lost 4 bases and J lost 6, with 12 bases in between. Looked up from germline, CDR1 is SQVTM and CDR2 is ANQGSEA. CDR3 length: 13 amino acids. The CDR3 DNA reads as TGCAGCGTTGCAACTAGCTTATCCGGGGAGCTGTTTTTT. It specifies CSVATSLSGELFF.

V is TRBV15 and J is TRBJ1-6; weak D call: TRBD1 (5 bases). Trimming took off 0 bases at V and 10 bases at J, with 13 bases between the two ends. Germline CDR1 is LNHNV and CDR2 is YYDKDF (reference sequence). The CDR3 has 15 amino acids. The DNA of the CDR3 is TGTGCCACCAGCAGAGATCGGGGGAGCGGCTCACCCCTCCACTTT. This sequence encodes CATSRDRGSGSPLHF.

This sequence joins TRBV5-8 and TRBJ2-2; possible D gene TRBD2, 5 bases. The ends were cut back, 3 bases at V and 6 bases at J, with 15 bases in the middle. This CDR3 has 15 residues. Germline CDR1 and CDR2: SGHTS and YDEGEE. DNA for the CDR3: TGTGCCAGCAGCTGGGTAAAGTCCGGGGCCGGGGAGCTGTTTTTT. It encodes CASSWVKSGAGELFF.

The chain links TRBV3-1 (or the pseudogene TRBV3-2) to TRBJ2-7; possibly TRBD1 for D (6 bases). The CDR3 sequence is 14 residues long. The V gene lost 4 bases and the J gene lost 3 bases, with 13 bases spanning the gap. Per germline, CDR1 LGHDT and CDR2 YNNKEL (reference sequence). The CDR3 DNA reads as TGTGCCAGCAGCCCCCTAGGACAGATCTACGAGCAGTACTTC. It encodes CASSPLGQIYEQYF.

The chain has TRBV4-1 and TRBJ2-6; D perhaps matches TRBD2 (7 bases). There are 18 residues in the CDR3. The ends were cut back, 3 bases at V and 0 bases at J, with 15 bases in the middle. The germline V gene encodes CDR1 MGHRA and CDR2 YSYEKL. The CDR3 reads CASSQGGTRDSGANVLTF. CDR3 sequence (DNA): TGCGCCAGCAGCCAGGGAGGGACAAGGGACTCTGGGGCCAACGTCCTGACTTTC.

The rearrangement uses TRBV28 and TRBJ1-6; D may be TRBD1 (5 bases). V was trimmed by 6 bases and J by 10 bases, leaving 10 bases between them. The CDR3 is 12 amino acids. Germline V lookup: CDR1 MDHEN, CDR2 SYDVKM. CDR3 coding DNA: TGTGCCAGCAGCAAACAGGAATCACCCCTCCACTTT. Its protein product is CASSKQESPLHF.

V gene TRBV5-1 combines with J gene TRBJ2-1; D is possibly TRBD1 (6 bases). Trimming shortened V by 0 bases and J by 9 bases, and 16 bases separated the two germline ends. This CDR3 is built from 15 residues. The germline gives CDR1 SGHRS, CDR2 YFSETQ. The DNA of the CDR3 is TGCGCCAGCAGCTTGGGGGGGCTAGGCATAAGTGAGCAGTTCTTC. Its translation is CASSLGGLGISEQFF.

This clone was recorded once. J is TRBJ2-7 and V is TRBV15; the D gene is possibly TRBD1 (6 bases). From germline, CDR1 is LNHNV and CDR2 YYDKDF (reference sequence). V was clipped by 8 bases and J by 4 bases, with 12 bases between them. CDR3 size: 12 residues. This CDR3 is CATGTPQYEQYF. In nucleotides, the CDR3 is TGTGCCACCGGGACACCCCAATACGAGCAGTACTTC.

The chain recombines TRBV7-3 with TRBJ1-1, with TRBD1 as a possible D gene (5 bases). The V gene's germline CDR1 is SGHTA and CDR2 FQGTGA. This CDR3 is built from 12 residues. V was trimmed by 7 bases and J by 3 bases, leaving 9 bases between them. The CDR3, as DNA: TGTGCCAGCAAGCGGGGGGACACTGAAGCTTTCTTT. Translation gives CASKRGDTEAFF.

In its sample, this clone was seen once. CDR3: CASSLLGRQLNSPLHF. Here the CDR3 DNA reads TGTGCCAGCAGCTTACTGGGCCGCCAACTGAATTCACCCCTCCACTTT. The chain has TRBV7-2 and TRBJ1-6, with D unresolved. Trimming shortened V by 2 bases and J by 7 bases, and 15 bases separated the two germline ends. The CDR3 spans 16 residues. The V gene's germline CDR1 is SGHTA and CDR2 FQGNSA.

This clone was seen a few times. V is TRBV2 and J is TRBJ2-2, with 10 bases fitting TRBD2. Germline CDR1 reads SNHLY; CDR2 reads FYNNEI. CDR3 length: 18 amino acids. The V and J ends lost 3 bases and 1 base, in that order; junction bases with no gene match: 8. The CDR3 region is CASSEVGSGGQNTGELFF. In nucleotides, the CDR3 is TGTGCCAGCAGTGAGGTCGGTAGCGGGGGGCAGAACACCGGGGAGCTGTTTTTT.

J is TRBJ2-4 and V is TRBV10-3, with D perhaps matching TRBD1 (5 bases). V lost 6 bases and J lost 4, with 10 bases in between. In germline, CDR1 is ENHRY, CDR2 SYGVKD. The length of the CDR3 is 13 residues. Here the CDR3 reads CAISTGSKNIQYF. CDR3 in DNA: TGTGCCATCAGCACAGGTTCGAAAAACATTCAGTACTTC.

V usage is TRBV6-1 and J usage is TRBJ1-1; no reliable D call. Trimming removed 6 bases at V and 2 bases at J, with 4 bases between. The germline gives CDR1 MNHNS, CDR2 SASEGT. The CDR3 is made up of 11 amino acids. The chain's CDR3 is CASRHNTEAFF. In nucleotides, the CDR3 is TGTGCCAGCAGACACAACACTGAAGCTTTCTTT.

V gene TRBV6-5 combines with J gene TRBJ2-1; TRBD2 might be the D (7 bases). Germline V gene lookup returns CDR1 MNHEY and CDR2 SVGAGI. The CDR3 has 15 residues. V dropped 2 bases and J dropped 2 bases, with 10 bases sitting between them. This CDR3 reads CASSYGRGPYNEQFF. CDR3 nucleotides: TGTGCCAGCAGTTACGGGCGGGGGCCCTACAATGAGCAGTTCTTC.

The chain links TRBV2 to TRBJ2-1, with TRBD2 matching over 11 bases. Trimming cost V 3 bases and J 5 bases; bases outside gene matches: 3. Germline V gives CDR1 SNHLY, CDR2 FYNNEI. The CDR3 is 15 residues long. The CDR3 loop is CASSDQGLADNEQFF. CDR3 coding DNA: TGTGCCAGCAGTGATCAGGGACTAGCGGACAATGAGCAGTTCTTC.

The chain has TRBV6-5 and TRBJ2-7; no definite D call. CDR1 is MNHEY and CDR2 is SVGAGI in the germline V gene. Trimming cost V 4 bases and J 0 bases, with 7 bases left between them. The CDR3 contains 13 residues. CDR3: CASSSSNSYEQYF. Here the CDR3 DNA reads TGTGCCAGCAGTTCCTCCAACTCCTACGAGCAGTACTTC.

The chain links TRBV5-1 to TRBJ1-2; 7 bases match TRBD1. Per germline, CDR1 SGHRS and CDR2 YFSETQ. V dropped 0 bases and J dropped 2; count of bases not matched to a gene: 10. CDR3 length equals 17 residues. CDR3 DNA sequence: TGCGCCAGCAGCTTGGGGGGGACAGCGAACGCGAACTATGGCTACACCTTC. Encoded protein: CASSLGGTANANYGYTF.

V gene TRBV7-8 combines with J gene TRBJ1-2, with D perhaps matching TRBD1 (5 bases). With 4 bases removed from V and 3 bases from J, the gap between germline ends came to 21 bases. The CDR3 runs 17 residues. The germline CDR1 and CDR2 sequences are SGHVS and FQNEAQ. Written as DNA, the CDR3 is TGTGCCAGCAGCTCCCCAGTCGGGGGGGGAACCTACTATGGCTACACCTTC. The encoded protein is CASSSPVGGGTYYGYTF.